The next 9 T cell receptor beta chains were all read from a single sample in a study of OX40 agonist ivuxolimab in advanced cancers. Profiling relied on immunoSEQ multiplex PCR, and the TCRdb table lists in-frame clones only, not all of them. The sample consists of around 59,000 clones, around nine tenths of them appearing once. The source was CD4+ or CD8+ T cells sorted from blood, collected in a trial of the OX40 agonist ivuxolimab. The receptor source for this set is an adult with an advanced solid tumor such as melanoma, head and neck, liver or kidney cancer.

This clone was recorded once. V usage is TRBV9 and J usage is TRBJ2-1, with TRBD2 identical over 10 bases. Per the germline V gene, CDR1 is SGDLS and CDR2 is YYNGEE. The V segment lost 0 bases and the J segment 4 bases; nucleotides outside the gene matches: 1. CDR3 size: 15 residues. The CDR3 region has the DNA TGTGCCAGCAGCGTAGTGGGACTAGCGTACAATGAGCAGTTCTTC. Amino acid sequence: CASSVVGLAYNEQFF.

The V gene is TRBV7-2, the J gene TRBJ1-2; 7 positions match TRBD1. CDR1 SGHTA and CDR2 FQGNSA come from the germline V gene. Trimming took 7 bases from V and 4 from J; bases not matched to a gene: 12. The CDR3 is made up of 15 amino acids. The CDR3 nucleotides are TGTGCCAGCACCCCAGGGGGGCTCGAAGCCTATGGCTACACCTTC. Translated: CASTPGGLEAYGYTF.

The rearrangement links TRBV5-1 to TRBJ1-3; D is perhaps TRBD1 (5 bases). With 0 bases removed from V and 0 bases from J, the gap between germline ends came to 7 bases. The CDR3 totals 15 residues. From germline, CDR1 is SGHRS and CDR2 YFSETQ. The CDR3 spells CASSLGQFSGNTIYF. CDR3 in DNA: TGCGCCAGCAGCTTGGGACAGTTCTCTGGAAACACCATATATTTT.

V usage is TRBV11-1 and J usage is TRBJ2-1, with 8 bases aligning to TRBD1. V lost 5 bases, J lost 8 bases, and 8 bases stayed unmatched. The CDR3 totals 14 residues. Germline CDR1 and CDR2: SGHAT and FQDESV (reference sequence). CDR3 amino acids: CASSRQGANDEQFF. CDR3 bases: TGTGCCAGCAGCAGGCAGGGGGCTAACGATGAGCAGTTCTTC.

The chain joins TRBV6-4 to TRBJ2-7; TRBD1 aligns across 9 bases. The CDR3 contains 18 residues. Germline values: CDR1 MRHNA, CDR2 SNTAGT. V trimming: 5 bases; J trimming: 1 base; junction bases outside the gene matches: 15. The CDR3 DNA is TGTGCCAGCAGTACGATGAGAGCCACAGGGGGCGAGTCCTACGAGCAGTACTTC. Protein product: CASSTMRATGGESYEQYF.

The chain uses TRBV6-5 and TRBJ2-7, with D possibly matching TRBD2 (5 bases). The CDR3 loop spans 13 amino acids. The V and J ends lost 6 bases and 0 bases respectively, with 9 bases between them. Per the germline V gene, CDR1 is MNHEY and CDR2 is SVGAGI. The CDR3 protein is CASRTGISYEQYF. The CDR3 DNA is TGTGCCAGCAGAACCGGGATCTCCTACGAGCAGTACTTC.

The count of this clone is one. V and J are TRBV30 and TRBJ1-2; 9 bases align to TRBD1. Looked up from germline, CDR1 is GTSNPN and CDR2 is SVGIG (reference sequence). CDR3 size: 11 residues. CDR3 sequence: CVRRTGAGYTF. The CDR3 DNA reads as TGTGTCCGACGGACAGGGGCCGGCTACACCTTC.

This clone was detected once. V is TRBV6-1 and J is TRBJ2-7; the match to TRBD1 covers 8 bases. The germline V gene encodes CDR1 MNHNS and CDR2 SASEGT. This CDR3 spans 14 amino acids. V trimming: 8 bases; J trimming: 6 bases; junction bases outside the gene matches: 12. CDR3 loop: CASGGLDRAREQYF. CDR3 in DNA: TGTGCCAGCGGGGGACTGGACAGGGCGCGCGAGCAGTACTTC.

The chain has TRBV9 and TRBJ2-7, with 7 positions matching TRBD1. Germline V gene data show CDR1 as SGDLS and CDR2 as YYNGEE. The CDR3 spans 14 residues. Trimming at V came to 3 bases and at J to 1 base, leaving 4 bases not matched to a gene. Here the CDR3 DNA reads TGTGCCAGCAGCGCGGGGACAGTTTCCTACGAGCAGTACTTC. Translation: CASSAGTVSYEQYF.